The next 10 T cell receptor beta chains were all read from a single sample in a study of blood T cell repertoires in COVID-19. Generated by immunoSEQ multiplex PCR, the TCRdb table keeps only in-frame clones and is missing some. The sample yields fewer than 350,000 clones, about 85% seen once. The material sequenced was PBMCs or T cells enriched from blood (not recorded which). The receptors derive from a woman between 25 and 40 years old who had been exposed to COVID-19.

In DNA, the CDR3 is TGCGCCAGCAGCTCGGACAGGGTTCAGTACTTC. Its protein is CASSSDRVQYF. The rearrangement uses TRBV5-1 and TRBJ2-5, with 8 bases lining up with TRBD1. CDR3 length: 11 residues. The germline V gene encodes CDR1 SGHRS and CDR2 YFSETQ. With V trimmed by 3 bases and J by 11 bases, 3 bases remained unmatched.

CDR3 DNA: TGTGCCAGCAGCTACCCGGGACAGGGGTACTATGGCTACACCTTC. Translated, it gives CASSYPGQGYYGYTF. The rearrangement joins TRBV14 to TRBJ1-2, with 10 bases that match TRBD1. The CDR3 consists of 15 residues. The V gene's germline CDR1 is SGHDN and CDR2 FVKESK. V was clipped by 5 bases and J by 3 bases; unmatched bases: 6.

This sequence joins TRBV6-5 and TRBJ1-2; 10 bases fit TRBD1. Germline V lookup: CDR1 MNHEY, CDR2 SVGAGI. J gave up 8 bases and V 8 bases, and 8 bases lay outside the gene matches. This CDR3 has 13 residues. CDR3 sequence: CASAMTGGEGYTF. The CDR3 region has the DNA TGTGCCAGCGCGATGACAGGGGGCGAAGGCTACACCTTC.

This chain joins TRBV7-3 and TRBJ2-2; 8 bases fit TRBD2. The length of the CDR3 is 14 residues. V lost 4 bases, J lost 6 bases, and 4 bases stayed unmatched. From germline, CDR1 is SGHTA and CDR2 FQGTGA. The CDR3 coding sequence is TGTGCCAGCAGCTCCGGGACTAGAGCCGGGGAGCTGTTTTTT. Amino acids: CASSSGTRAGELFF.

The CDR3 DNA is TGTGCCAGCAGCTTAAGTTCAGGGGGCTGGCATCAGCCCCAGCATTTT. As protein: CASSLSSGGWHQPQHF. The chain links TRBV7-8 to TRBJ1-5, with 8 bases identical to TRBD1. Germline CDR1 reads SGHVS; CDR2 reads FQNEAQ. The trim removed 2 bases at V and 5 bases at J, leaving 8 bases unmatched. CDR3 length equals 16 residues.

This clone was counted a single time. The CDR3 protein is CASSLYTISYEQYF. DNA for the CDR3: TGTGCCAGCAGCTTATACACGATCTCCTACGAGCAGTACTTC. This chain uses TRBV7-8 with TRBJ2-7; the D is unclear. This CDR3 region has 14 residues. Germline CDR1 reads SGHVS; CDR2 reads FQNEAQ. Trimming took 2 bases from V and 0 from J, leaving 8 bases between them.

V gene TRBV19 combines with J gene TRBJ2-3; tentative D call: TRBD2 (6 bases). This CDR3 region has 15 residues. CDR1 and CDR2 from the germline V gene are LNHDA and SQIVND (reference sequence). V shed 3 bases and J shed 2 bases, with 12 bases lying between them. The CDR3 nucleotides read TGTGCCAGTAGTATTGGGAGGCGGGACACAGATACGCAGTATTTT. Amino acid sequence: CASSIGRRDTDTQYF. Full variable domain (remainder filled in from reference TRBV19 and TRBJ2-3): DGGITQSPKYLFRKEGQNVTLSCEQNLNHDAMYWYRQDPGQGLRLIYYSQIVNDFQKGDIAEGYSVSREKKESFPLTVTSAQKNPTAFYLCASSIGRRDTDTQYFGPGTRLTVL.

This chain connects TRBV2 to TRBJ1-5; tentatively, D is TRBD1 (6 bases). The V end lost 6 bases, the J end lost 7 bases, and 19 bases lay between the germline ends. Looked up from germline, CDR1 is SNHLY and CDR2 is FYNNEI. CDR3 length: 15 amino acids. The CDR3 sequence is CASSDPPQGGQPQHF. DNA for the CDR3: TGTGCCAGCAGCGACCCCCCACAGGGTGGGCAGCCCCAGCATTTT.

The chain employs TRBV29-1 and TRBJ1-1; no clear D. The ends were cut back, 4 bases at V and 0 bases at J, with 9 bases in the middle. Germline V gives CDR1 SQVTM, CDR2 ANQGSEA. The CDR3 sequence is 13 residues long. CDR3 in DNA: TGCAGCGTTGTAGCGTTCATGAACACTGAAGCTTTCTTT. Translation gives CSVVAFMNTEAFF.

The chain carries TRBV28 and TRBJ2-7, with 13 bases that match TRBD2. The CDR3 spans 15 residues. V lost 2 bases, J lost 2 bases, and 0 bases stayed unmatched. Germline-derived CDR1 and CDR2 are MDHEN and SYDVKM. CDR3 nucleotide sequence: TGTGCCAGCAGTTTAGGACTAGCGGGAGCCTACGAGCAGTACTTC. Translation: CASSLGLAGAYEQYF.